The source of this T cell receptor (beta chain) is a study of shared clonotypes between healthy human individuals. Study observations and caveats: Naive CD4 clonotypes overlapped across several donors at about 5%. Naive subsets usually exceeded memory subsets in estimated richness.

The V gene's germline CDR1 is SGHTA and CDR2 FQGNSA. Trimming took off 1 base at V and 6 bases at J, with 7 bases between the two ends. There are 13 residues in the CDR3. A remark on this clone: Its antigen is currently unknown. Additional DNA sequences in this sample encode the identical CDR3.

Data came from immunoSEQ multiplex PCR; TCRdb stores just in-frame clones and leaves some out. The sample shows 1.4 million to 1.5 million clones, 95% to 97% of them seen only once. The sample was naive CD4+ T cells sorted from blood. The subset is: CD45RA+ positively selected. The receptor comes from a man younger than 40 in good health. The chain couples TRBV7-2 to TRBJ2-1; weak D call: TRBD2 (5 bases). CDR3 coding DNA: TGTGCCAGCAGCTTAGTTCGGGGCAATGAGCAGTTCTTC. Its protein product is CASSLVRGNEQFF.